This T cell receptor beta chain stems from a study of T cell responses to AZD1222 COVID-19 vaccine. Regarding the study as a whole: Only 6 or 7 individuals given AZD1222 were seropositive at baseline.

This clone was recorded a few times. Its specificity is not known. The data were produced by immunoSEQ multiplex PCR, yet TCRdb's version contains in-frame clones alone and is incomplete. Of approximately 100,000 clones in the sample, roughly nine tenths were seen once. The length of the CDR3 is 16 residues. V trimming: 6 bases; J trimming: 9 bases; junction bases outside the gene matches: 13. Germline CDR1 reads MNHEY; CDR2 reads SMNVEV (reference sequence). The receptor was derived from an adult in good health. Sample: peripheral blood, taken on day 0 of AZD1222 vaccination. The chain recombines TRBV27 with TRBJ1-6, with 8 bases identical to TRBD1. The CDR3 DNA reads as TGTGCCAGCAGACCTTATGGCGACAGGGGTATTTCACCCCTCCACTTT. Its translation is CASRPYGDRGISPLHF.